This T cell receptor beta chain was observed in a study of blood T cell repertoires in COVID-19. Study-wide background: Some COVID-19 samples were acute and others convalescent; all came from the United States, Italy and Spain. Nucleic acid was either cDNA or gDNA, and it came from T cells, B-cell-depleted T cells, or PBMCs.

The length of the CDR3 is 18 residues. Per germline, CDR1 LGHNA and CDR2 YSLEER. Trimming at V came to 0 bases and at J to 0 bases, leaving 5 bases not matched to a gene. Authors' analysis steps: Reference gene primer amplification gave nucleated cell count estimates. Profiled with immunoSEQ multiplex PCR; TCRdb holds only in-frame clones, not every one. For V, J and clone size, that table is used; D and trimming come from the DNA. In the table there are about 81,000 clones, roughly 86% of which are singletons. This chain joins TRBV4-3 and TRBJ1-6, with 7 bases identical to TRBD1. Sample: peripheral blood. This receptor was identified in a man in his sixties with acute or convalescent COVID-19. The CDR3 protein is CASSQDDRASSYNSPLHF. CDR3 nucleotides: TGCGCCAGCAGCCAAGATGACAGGGCCAGCTCCTATAATTCACCCCTCCACTTT.